The 3 T cell receptor beta chains below come from one sample, sequenced in a study of shared clonotypes between healthy human individuals. Sequenced by immunoSEQ multiplex PCR; TCRdb stores in-frame clones only, minus some. This sample has 2.3 million or so clones, with 93% found just once. Material for sequencing was naive CD4+ T cells from PBMCs. As to subset: CD45RA+ positively selected. These receptors were collected from a young man in good health. Some clones in this sample may be carry-over from other donors' samples.

The chain is built from TRBV5-4 and TRBJ1-6, with D unresolved. The CDR3 contains 14 residues. The V end was cut by 0 bases, the J end by 8 bases, with 9 bases between. Germline V gives CDR1 SGHNT, CDR2 YYREEE (reference sequence). CDR3 protein: CASSLGVGDSPLHF. CDR3 bases: TGTGCCAGCAGCTTGGGAGTCGGGGATTCACCCCTCCACTTT.

The chain joins TRBV18 to TRBJ2-7; TRBD2 aligns across 11 bases. Losses at the gene ends were 3 bases for V and 6 bases for J; bases not matched to a gene: 7. Germline loops: CDR1 KGHSH, CDR2 LQKENI. The length of the CDR3 is 15 residues. DNA for the CDR3: TGTGCCAGCTCACCCCTAGCGGGAGGTCCAGCCGAGCAGTACTTC. Residues: CASSPLAGGPAEQYF.

Of note for this clone: Other DNA sequences in the same sample also yield this CDR3. The chain combines TRBV4-1 with TRBJ2-3; 8 nucleotides align to TRBD2. This CDR3 contains 16 residues. With 1 base clipped from V and 0 bases from J, the junction kept 3 bases outside the gene matches. Germline values: CDR1 MGHRA, CDR2 YSYEKL. The CDR3 spells CASSQGPGGSTDTQYF. CDR3 DNA: TGCGCCAGCAGCCAAGGGCCGGGAGGGAGCACAGATACGCAGTATTTT.